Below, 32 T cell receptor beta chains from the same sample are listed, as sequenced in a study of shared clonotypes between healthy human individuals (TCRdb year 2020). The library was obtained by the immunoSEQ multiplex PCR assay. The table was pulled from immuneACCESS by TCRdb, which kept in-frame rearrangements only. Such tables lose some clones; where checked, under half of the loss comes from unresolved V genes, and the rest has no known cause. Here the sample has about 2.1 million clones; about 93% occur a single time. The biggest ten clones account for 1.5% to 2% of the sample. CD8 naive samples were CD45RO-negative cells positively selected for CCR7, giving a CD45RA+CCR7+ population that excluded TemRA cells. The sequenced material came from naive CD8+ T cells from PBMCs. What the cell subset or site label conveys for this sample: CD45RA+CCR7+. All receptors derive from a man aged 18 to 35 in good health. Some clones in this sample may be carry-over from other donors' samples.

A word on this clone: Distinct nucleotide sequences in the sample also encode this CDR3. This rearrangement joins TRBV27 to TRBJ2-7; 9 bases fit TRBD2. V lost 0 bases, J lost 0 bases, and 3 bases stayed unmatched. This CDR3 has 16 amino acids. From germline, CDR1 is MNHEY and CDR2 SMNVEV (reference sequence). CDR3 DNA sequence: TGTGCCAGCAGTTTATCACTAGCGGGCCTCTCCTACGAGCAGTACTTC. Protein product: CASSLSLAGLSYEQYF.

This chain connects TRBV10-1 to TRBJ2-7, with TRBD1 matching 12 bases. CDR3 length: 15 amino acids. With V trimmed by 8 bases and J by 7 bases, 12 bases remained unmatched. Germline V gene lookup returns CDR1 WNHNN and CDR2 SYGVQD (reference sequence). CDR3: CASSNRDRGLGEQYF. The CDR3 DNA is TGCGCCAGCTCTAACAGGGACAGGGGGCTCGGGGAGCAGTACTTC.

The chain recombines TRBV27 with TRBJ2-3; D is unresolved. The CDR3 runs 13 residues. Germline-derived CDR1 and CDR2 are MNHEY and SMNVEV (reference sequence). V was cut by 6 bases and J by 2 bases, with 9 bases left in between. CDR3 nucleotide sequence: TGTGCCAGCAGAAGGGCGTACACAGATACGCAGTATTTT. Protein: CASRRAYTDTQYF.

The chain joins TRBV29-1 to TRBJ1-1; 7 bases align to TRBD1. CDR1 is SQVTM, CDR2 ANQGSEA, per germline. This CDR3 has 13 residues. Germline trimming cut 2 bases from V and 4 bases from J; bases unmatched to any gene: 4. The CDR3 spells CSVELSGGTEAFF. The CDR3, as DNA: TGCAGCGTTGAATTGTCAGGGGGCACTGAAGCTTTCTTT.

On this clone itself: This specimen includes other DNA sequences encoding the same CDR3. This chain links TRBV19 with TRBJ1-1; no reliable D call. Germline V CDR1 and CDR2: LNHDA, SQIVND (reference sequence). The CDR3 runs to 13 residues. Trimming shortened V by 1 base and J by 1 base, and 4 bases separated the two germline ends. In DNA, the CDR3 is TGTGCCAGTAGTATAGTAAAGAACACTGAAGCTTTCTTT. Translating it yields CASSIVKNTEAFF.

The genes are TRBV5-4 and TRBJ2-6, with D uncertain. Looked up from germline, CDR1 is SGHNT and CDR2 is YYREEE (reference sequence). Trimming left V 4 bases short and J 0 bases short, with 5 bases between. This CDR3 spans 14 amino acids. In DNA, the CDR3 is TGTGCCAGCAGCGCTGGCTCTGGGGCCAACGTCCTGACTTTC. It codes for CASSAGSGANVLTF.

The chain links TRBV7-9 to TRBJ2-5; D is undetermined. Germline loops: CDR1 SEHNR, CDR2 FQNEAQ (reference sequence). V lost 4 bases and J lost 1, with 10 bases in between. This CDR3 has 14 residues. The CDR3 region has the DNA TGTGCCAGCAGCTCCCCAAGGCCCCAAGAGACCCAGTACTTC. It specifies CASSSPRPQETQYF.

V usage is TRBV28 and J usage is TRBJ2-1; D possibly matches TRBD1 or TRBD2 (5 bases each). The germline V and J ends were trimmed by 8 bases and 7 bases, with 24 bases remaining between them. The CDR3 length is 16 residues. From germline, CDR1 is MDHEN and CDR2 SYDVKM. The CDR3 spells CASHRGRDPGYNEQFF. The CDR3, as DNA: TGTGCCAGCCACCGGGGCCGGGACCCAGGGTATAATGAGCAGTTCTTC. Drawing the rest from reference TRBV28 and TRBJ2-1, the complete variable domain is DVKVTQSSRYLVKRTGEKVFLECVQDMDHENMFWYRQDPGLGLRLIYFSYDVKMKEKGDIPEGYSVSREKKERFSLILESASTNQTSMYLCASHRGRDPGYNEQFFGPGTRLTVL.

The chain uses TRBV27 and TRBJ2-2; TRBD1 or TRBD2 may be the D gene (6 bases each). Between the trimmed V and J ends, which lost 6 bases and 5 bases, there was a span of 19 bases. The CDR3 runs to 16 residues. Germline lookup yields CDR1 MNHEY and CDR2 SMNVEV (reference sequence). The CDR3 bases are TGTGCCAGCAGCACCCTTACGGGGGCGGGGACCGGGGAGCTGTTTTTT. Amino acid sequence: CASSTLTGAGTGELFF.

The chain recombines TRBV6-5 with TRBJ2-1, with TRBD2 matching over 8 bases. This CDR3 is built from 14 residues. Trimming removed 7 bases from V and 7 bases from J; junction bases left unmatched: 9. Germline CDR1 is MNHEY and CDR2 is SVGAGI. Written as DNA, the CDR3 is TGTGCCAGCAAGCCCAGCGGGAGTTGGAATGAGCAGTTCTTC. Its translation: CASKPSGSWNEQFF.

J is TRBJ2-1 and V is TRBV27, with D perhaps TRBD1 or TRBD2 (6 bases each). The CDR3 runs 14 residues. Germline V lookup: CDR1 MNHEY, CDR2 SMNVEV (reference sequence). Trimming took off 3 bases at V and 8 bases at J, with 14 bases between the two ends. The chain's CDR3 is CASSFGGRRDEQFF. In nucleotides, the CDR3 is TGTGCCAGCAGTTTCGGGGGCCGTAGGGATGAGCAGTTCTTC.

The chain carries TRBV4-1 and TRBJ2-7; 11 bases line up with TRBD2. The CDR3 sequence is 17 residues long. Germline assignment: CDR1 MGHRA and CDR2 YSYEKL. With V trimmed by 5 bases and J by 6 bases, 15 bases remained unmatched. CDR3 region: CASSEAAFSGRAFEQYF. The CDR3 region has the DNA TGCGCCAGCAGCGAAGCCGCCTTTAGCGGGAGGGCTTTCGAGCAGTACTTC.

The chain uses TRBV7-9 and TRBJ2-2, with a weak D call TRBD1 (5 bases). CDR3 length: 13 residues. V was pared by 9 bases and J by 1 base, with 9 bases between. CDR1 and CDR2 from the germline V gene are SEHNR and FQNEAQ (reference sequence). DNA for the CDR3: TGTGCCAGACAGGCACTGAACACCGGGGAGCTGTTTTTT. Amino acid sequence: CARQALNTGELFF.

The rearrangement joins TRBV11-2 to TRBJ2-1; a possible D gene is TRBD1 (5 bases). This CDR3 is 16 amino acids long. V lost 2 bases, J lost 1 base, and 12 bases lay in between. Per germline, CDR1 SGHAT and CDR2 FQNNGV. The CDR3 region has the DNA TGTGCCAGCAGCTTATCTGGGGCACGATCCTACAATGAGCAGTTCTTC. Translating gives CASSLSGARSYNEQFF.

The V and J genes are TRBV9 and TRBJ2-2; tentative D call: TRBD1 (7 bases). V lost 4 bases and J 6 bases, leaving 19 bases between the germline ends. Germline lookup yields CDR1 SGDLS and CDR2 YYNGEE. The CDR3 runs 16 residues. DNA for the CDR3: TGTGCCAGCAGCCCCCGCCGGGGCGGGACAGCCGGGGAGCTGTTTTTT. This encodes CASSPRRGGTAGELFF.

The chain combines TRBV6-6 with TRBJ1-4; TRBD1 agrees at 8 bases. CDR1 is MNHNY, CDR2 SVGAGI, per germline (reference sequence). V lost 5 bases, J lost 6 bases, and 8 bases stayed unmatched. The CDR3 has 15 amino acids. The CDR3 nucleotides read TGTGCCAGCAGTCCACGGACAGGGAGGGATGAAAAACTGTTTTTT. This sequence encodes CASSPRTGRDEKLFF.

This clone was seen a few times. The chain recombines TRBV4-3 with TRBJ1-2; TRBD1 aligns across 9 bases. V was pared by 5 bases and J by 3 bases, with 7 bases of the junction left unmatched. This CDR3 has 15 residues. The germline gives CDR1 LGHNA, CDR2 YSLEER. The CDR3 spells CASSVTGTGYYGYTF. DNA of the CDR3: TGCGCCAGCAGCGTAACCGGGACAGGGTACTATGGCTACACCTTC.

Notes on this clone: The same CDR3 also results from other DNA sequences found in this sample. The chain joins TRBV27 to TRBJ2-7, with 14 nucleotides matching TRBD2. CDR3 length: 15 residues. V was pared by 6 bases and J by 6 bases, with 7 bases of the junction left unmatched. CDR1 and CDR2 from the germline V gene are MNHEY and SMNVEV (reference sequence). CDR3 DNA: TGTGCCAGCAGCAGTGGGACTAGCGGGAGAAGCGAGCAGTACTTC. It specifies CASSSGTSGRSEQYF.

The CDR3 DNA is TGTGCCTGGAGTGGTCCGGGTTTATCCTACGAGCAGTACTTC. This translates into CAWSGPGLSYEQYF. The chain combines TRBV30 with TRBJ2-7, with D uncertain. Germline CDR1 GTSNPN, CDR2 SVGIG (reference sequence). This CDR3 spans 14 amino acids. Trimming took off 1 base at V and 1 base at J, with 11 bases between the two ends.

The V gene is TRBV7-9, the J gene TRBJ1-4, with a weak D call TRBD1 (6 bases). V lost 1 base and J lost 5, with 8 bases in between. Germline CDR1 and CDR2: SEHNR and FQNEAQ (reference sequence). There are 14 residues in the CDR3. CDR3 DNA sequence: TGTGCCAGCAGCTTAGGGACAGACAATGAAAAACTGTTTTTT. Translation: CASSLGTDNEKLFF.

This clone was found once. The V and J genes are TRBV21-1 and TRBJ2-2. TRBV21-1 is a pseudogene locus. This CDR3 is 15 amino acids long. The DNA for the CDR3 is TGTGCCAGCAGCAACTGGATGGCGAACACCGGGGAGCTGTTTTTT. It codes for CASSNWMANTGELFF.

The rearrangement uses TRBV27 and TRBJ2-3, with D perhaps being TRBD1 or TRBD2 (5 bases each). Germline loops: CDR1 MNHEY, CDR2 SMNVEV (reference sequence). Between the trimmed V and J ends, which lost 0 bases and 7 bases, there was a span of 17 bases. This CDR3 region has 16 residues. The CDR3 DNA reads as TGTGCCAGCAGTTTATCCGACGGGACCGTGGCCTATACGCAGTATTTT. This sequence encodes CASSLSDGTVAYTQYF.

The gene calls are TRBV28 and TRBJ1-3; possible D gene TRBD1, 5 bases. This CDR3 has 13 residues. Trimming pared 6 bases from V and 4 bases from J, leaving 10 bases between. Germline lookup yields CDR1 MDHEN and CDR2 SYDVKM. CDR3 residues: CASRAGRGNTIYF. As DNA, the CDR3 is TGTGCCAGCAGGGCAGGGCGGGGAAACACCATATATTTT.

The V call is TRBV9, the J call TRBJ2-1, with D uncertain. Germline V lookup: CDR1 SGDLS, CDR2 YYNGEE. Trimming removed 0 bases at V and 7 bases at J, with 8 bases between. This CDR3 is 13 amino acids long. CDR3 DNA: TGTGCCAGCAGCGTAGCCCACCTGAATGAGCAGTTCTTC. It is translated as CASSVAHLNEQFF.

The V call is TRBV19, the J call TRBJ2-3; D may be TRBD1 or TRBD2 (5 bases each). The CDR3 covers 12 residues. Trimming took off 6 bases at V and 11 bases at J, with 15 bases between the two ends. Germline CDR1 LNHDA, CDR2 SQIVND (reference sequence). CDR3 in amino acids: CASSQIRGGQYF. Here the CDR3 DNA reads TGTGCCAGTAGCCAGATCCGGGGCGGGCAGTATTTT.

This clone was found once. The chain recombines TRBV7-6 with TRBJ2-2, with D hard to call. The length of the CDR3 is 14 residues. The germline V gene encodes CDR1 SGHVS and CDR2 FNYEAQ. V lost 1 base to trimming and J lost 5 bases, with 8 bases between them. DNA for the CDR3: TGTGCCAGCAGCTTAGGGCAGTATACCGGGGAGCTGTTTTTT. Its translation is CASSLGQYTGELFF.

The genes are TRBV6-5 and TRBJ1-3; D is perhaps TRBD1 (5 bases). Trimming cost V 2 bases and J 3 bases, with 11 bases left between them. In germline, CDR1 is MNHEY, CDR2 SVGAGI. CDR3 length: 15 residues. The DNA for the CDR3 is TGTGCCAGCAGTTACGCCCAGGGTAGTGGAAACACCATATATTTT. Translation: CASSYAQGSGNTIYF.

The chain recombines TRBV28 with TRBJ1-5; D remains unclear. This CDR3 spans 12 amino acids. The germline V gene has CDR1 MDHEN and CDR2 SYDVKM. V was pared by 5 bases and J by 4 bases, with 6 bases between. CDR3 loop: CASSIFNQPQHF. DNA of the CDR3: TGTGCCAGCAGTATATTTAATCAGCCCCAGCATTTT. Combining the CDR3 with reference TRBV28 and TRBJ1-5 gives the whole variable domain DVKVTQSSRYLVKRTGEKVFLECVQDMDHENMFWYRQDPGLGLRLIYFSYDVKMKEKGDIPEGYSVSREKKERFSLILESASTNQTSMYLCASSIFNQPQHFGDGTRLSIL.

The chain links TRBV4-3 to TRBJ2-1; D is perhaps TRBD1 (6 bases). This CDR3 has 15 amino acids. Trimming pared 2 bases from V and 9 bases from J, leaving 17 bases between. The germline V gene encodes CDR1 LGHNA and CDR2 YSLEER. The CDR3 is CASSQTVHRGGEQFF. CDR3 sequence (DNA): TGCGCCAGCAGCCAAACCGTCCACAGAGGGGGTGAGCAGTTCTTC.

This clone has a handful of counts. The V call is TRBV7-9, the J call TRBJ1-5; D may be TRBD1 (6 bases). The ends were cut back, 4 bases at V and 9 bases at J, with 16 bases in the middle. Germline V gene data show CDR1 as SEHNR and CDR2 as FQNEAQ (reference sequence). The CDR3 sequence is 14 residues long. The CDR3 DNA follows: TGTGCCAGCAGCTCGGACAGCCGGTTGCCGCCCCAGCATTTT. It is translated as CASSSDSRLPPQHF.

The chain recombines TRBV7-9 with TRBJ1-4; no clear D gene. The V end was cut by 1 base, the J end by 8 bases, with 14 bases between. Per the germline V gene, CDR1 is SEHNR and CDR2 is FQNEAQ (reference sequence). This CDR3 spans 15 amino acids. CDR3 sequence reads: CASSLDTRLFEKLFF. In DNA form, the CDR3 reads TGTGCCAGCAGCTTAGATACCAGGCTTTTCGAAAAACTGTTTTTT. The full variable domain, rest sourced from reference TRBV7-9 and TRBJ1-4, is DTGVSQNPRHKITKRGQNVTFRCDPISEHNRLYWYRQTLGQGPEFLTYFQNEAQLEKSRLLSDRFSAERPKGSFSTLEIQRTEQGDSAMYLCASSLDTRLFEKLFFGSGTQLSVL.

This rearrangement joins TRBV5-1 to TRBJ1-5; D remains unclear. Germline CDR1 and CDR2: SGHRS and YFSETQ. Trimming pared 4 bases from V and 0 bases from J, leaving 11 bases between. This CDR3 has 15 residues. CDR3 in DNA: TGCGCCAGCAGCCTAACGTGGGGTAGCAATCAGCCCCAGCATTTT. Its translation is CASSLTWGSNQPQHF. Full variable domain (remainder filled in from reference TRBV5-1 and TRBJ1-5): KAGVTQTPRYLIKTRGQQVTLSCSPISGHRSVSWYQQTPGQGLQFLFEYFSETQRNKGNFPGRFSGRQFSNSRSEMNVSTLELGDSALYLCASSLTWGSNQPQHFGDGTRLSIL.